This passage covers 9 T cell receptor beta chains from one sample sequenced in a study of cytomegalovirus exposure and HLA in healthy donors. PCR amplification relied on 60 Vbeta primers (plus 13 Jbeta primers). The method was immunoSEQ multiplex PCR; TCRdb's version includes in-frame clones alone and lacks a portion of them. The sample has 160,000 or so clones; roughly 76% are singletons. Source material: PBMCs. The receptors here all came from a woman between 50 and 59 years old in good health and CMV-seronegative.

The chain recombines TRBV19 with TRBJ2-3; 10 nucleotides agree with TRBD2. The CDR3 contains 12 residues. V trimming: 6 bases; J trimming: 8 bases; junction bases outside the gene matches: 2. The germline V gene encodes CDR1 LNHDA and CDR2 SQIVND (reference sequence). This CDR3 is CASSTSGTTQYF. CDR3 in DNA: TGTGCCAGTAGCACTAGCGGGACTACGCAGTATTTT.

This clone was seen a handful of times. J is TRBJ1-6 and V is TRBV11-2; maybe TRBD1 (6 bases). The CDR3 extends over 14 amino acids. The V end lost 1 base, the J end lost 10 bases, and 11 bases lay between the germline ends. The germline V gene encodes CDR1 SGHAT and CDR2 FQNNGV. CDR3 sequence reads: CASSLAGAPSPLHF. CDR3 DNA: TGTGCCAGCAGCTTAGCAGGGGCCCCATCACCCCTCCACTTT.

The rearrangement joins TRBV11-3 to TRBJ1-5, with 9 nucleotides matching TRBD1. The germline V gene encodes CDR1 SGHNT and CDR2 YENEEA. The CDR3 contains 16 residues. V trimming: 1 base; J trimming: 2 bases; junction bases outside the gene matches: 3. The CDR3: CASSLGDRERNQPQHF. The DNA of the CDR3 is TGTGCCAGCAGCTTAGGGGACAGGGAGCGCAATCAGCCCCAGCATTTT.

The rearrangement joins TRBV7-3 to TRBJ2-5, with TRBD2 identical over 11 bases. Per the germline V gene, CDR1 is SGHTA and CDR2 is FQGTGA. CDR3 length equals 16 residues. Trimming removed 3 bases from V and 2 bases from J; junction bases left unmatched: 5. CDR3 loop: CASSLGSGGGQETQYF. Here the CDR3 DNA reads TGTGCCAGCAGCTTGGGTAGCGGGGGGGGACAAGAGACCCAGTACTTC.

The chain employs TRBV28 and TRBJ2-3; TRBD1 might be the D (5 bases). The CDR3 has 16 amino acids. V dropped 4 bases and J dropped 4 bases, with 18 bases sitting between them. Germline V gene sequence: CDR1 MDHEN, CDR2 SYDVKM. CDR3 in amino acids: CASSWAGRDVADTQYF. As DNA, the CDR3 is TGTGCCAGCAGTTGGGCAGGGCGAGACGTGGCAGATACGCAGTATTTT.

CDR3 sequence reads: CASSKVRGYTEAFF. In nucleotides, the CDR3 is TGTGCCAGCAGCAAAGTCCGGGGTTACACTGAAGCTTTCTTT. The chain uses TRBV21-1 and TRBJ1-1. TRBV21-1 has pseudogene status. This CDR3 region has 14 residues.

The chain uses TRBV19 and TRBJ2-2; D call uncertain. V was trimmed by 5 bases and J by 2 bases, leaving 3 bases between them. This CDR3 has 12 amino acids. Germline CDR1 and CDR2: LNHDA and SQIVND (reference sequence). The CDR3 reads CASSLNTGELFF. CDR3 sequence (DNA): TGTGCCAGTAGTTTAAACACCGGGGAGCTGTTTTTT.

This chain joins TRBV5-1 and TRBJ2-5; 16 positions match TRBD2. Germline assignment: CDR1 SGHRS and CDR2 YFSETQ. V trimming: 3 bases; J trimming: 2 bases; junction bases outside the gene matches: 1. The CDR3 runs to 16 residues. The CDR3 DNA reads TGCGCCAGCAGCTGGGGACTAGCGGGAGGGCAAGAGACCCAGTACTTC. It encodes CASSWGLAGGQETQYF.

This clone was picked up one time. The chain carries TRBV4-1 and TRBJ2-7; weak D call: TRBD2 (5 bases). Germline V gene sequence: CDR1 MGHRA, CDR2 YSYEKL. CDR3 length: 12 residues. Trimming left V 1 base short and J 9 bases short, with 10 bases between. CDR3 sequence: CASSQAAERQYF. The CDR3 nucleotides read TGCGCCAGCAGCCAAGCAGCGGAAAGGCAGTACTTC.